This TCR beta chain was sequenced for a study of glioma-infiltrating T cells after dendritic cell vaccination (dated by TCRdb to about 2016). Study-level background: Of the roughly 15 glioblastoma patients in the cohort, all drawn from Phase I and II dendritic cell vaccination trials, 9 were newly diagnosed and 6 had recurrent disease. In glioblastoma patients vaccinated with dendritic cells, deep sequencing of TCR beta CDR3 regions served to measure the amount of tumor-infiltrating lymphocytes and to compare repertoires between tumor and blood. To make the vaccine, monocyte-derived dendritic cells were cultured for 6 to 7 days with IL-4 and GM-CSF and then pulsed overnight with autologous tumor lysate. Patients received autologous tumor lysate-pulsed dendritic cell vaccination between the early 2000s and the early 2010s. Patients received three intradermal dendritic cell vaccine injections at biweekly intervals in the arm below the axilla. Survival after dendritic cell vaccination was correlated with TCR sequencing metrics such as TIL content and the overlap between tumor and blood repertoires.

Turning to this clone: There is no known antigen for this receptor. No much larger clonotype is one base removed from it; base qualities were not supplied.

Using the immunoSEQ assay, TCRB CDR3 regions were amplified from 1.5 to 2 micrograms of genomic DNA, or from all available DNA when less than that was on hand. Multiplex PCR used 60 forward primers for TCR V beta segments and 13 reverse primers for J beta segments. Synthetic control templates were spiked into each sample at limiting dilution to estimate reads per starting template. The Illumina HiSeq System generated 87 bp sequencing reads. From the authors' description of their analysis: To remove PCR and sequencing errors, closely related sequences were merged with a nearest neighbor algorithm. TCR overlap was measured as the percentage of unique tumor TCR beta sequences also present in the same patient's peripheral blood. TCRdb re-hosts the immuneACCESS table, in-frame sequences only. Its copies lack some clones; in the studies checked, an unresolved V gene accounts for under half of them, and the cause for the rest is not known. The V and J calls and clone size are taken from that table; D and trimming were inferred from the DNA. This sample has around 100,000 clones in its table, and roughly four fifths of those were observed once. The ten biggest clones cover about an eighth of the sample.

General conclusions and limits of the study: No direct relationship between TCR clonality and survival was found, suggesting that a diverse polyclonal response may matter. Longer time to progression and overall survival after dendritic cell vaccination were predicted by higher estimated pretreatment TIL content. The cohort was small and heterogeneous, few patients had complete blood and tumor sets, and even fewer had initial-recurrent tumor pairs. The response model built on TCR overlap across three groups was characterized as speculative, with prospective validation still needed.

The germline V gene specifies SGHRS as CDR1 and YFSETQ as CDR2. The CDR3 contains 16 residues, cysteine and phenylalanine counted. The only DNA kept is the CDR3, 48 bases in frame from the first base. V loses 0 bases, J loses 0 bases, and the germline ends lie 11 bases apart. Patients were selected for having adequate residual fresh-frozen tumor tissue and more than two years of available survival data. Molecular status otherwise varied across the glioblastoma patients, but none of them carried an isocitrate dehydrogenase mutation. PBMC were collected before vaccination, two weeks after the third vaccination, and at tumor progression if tumor progression occurred. Genomic DNA was extracted with the Qiagen DNeasy Blood extraction Kit.

This material consisted of blood, taken before dendritic cell vaccination. The rearrangement joined TRBV5-1 to TRBJ2-3; no D segment can be confidently identified. The receptor's source is a human donor with glioblastoma. For the CDR3, the sequence is CASSLAQAMSTDTQYF. The sequenced DNA: TGCGCCAGCAGCTTGGCTCAAGCCATGAGCACAGATACGCAGTATTTT.